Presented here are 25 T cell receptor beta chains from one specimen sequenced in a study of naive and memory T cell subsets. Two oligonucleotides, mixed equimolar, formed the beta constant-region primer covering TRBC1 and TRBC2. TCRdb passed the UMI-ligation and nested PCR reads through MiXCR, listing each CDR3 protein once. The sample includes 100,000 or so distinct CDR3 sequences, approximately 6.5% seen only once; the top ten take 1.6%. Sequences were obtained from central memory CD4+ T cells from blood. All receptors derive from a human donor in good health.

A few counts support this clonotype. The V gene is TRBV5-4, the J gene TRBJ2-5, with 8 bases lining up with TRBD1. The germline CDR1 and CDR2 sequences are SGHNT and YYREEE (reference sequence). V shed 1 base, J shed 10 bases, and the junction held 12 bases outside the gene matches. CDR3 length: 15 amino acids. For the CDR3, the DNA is TGTGCCAGCAGCTTGTTCTCGACAGGGGCCCTGTTCCAGTACTTC. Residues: CASSLFSTGALFQYF.

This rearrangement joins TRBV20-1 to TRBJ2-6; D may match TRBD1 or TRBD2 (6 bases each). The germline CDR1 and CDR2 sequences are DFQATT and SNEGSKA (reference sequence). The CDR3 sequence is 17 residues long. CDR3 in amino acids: CSGRSGGPSSGANVLTF. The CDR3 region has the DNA TGCAGCGGACGATCCGGGGGCCCGAGCTCTGGGGCCAACGTCCTGACTTTC.

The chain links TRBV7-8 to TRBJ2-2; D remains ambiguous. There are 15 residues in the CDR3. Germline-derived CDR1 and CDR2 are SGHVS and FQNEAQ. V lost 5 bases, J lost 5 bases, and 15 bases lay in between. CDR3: CASSTHNGFTGELFF. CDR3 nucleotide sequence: TGTGCCAGCAGCACCCACAACGGTTTTACCGGGGAGCTGTTTTTT.

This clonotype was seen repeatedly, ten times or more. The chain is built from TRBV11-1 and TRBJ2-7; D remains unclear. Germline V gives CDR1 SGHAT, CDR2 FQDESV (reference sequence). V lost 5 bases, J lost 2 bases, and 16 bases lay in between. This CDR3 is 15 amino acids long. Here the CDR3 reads CASSQKPGPTYEQYF. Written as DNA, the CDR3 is TGTGCCAGCAGCCAGAAACCCGGACCAACCTACGAGCAGTACTTC.

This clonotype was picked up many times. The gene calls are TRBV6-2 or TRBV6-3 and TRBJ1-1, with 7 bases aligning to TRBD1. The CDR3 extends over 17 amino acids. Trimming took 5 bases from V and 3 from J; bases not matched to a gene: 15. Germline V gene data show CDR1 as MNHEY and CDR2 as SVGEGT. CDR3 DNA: TGTGCCAGCAGTCGCCTCAGAGGGGGCTGGGTGGACACTGAAGCTTTCTTT. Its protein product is CASSRLRGGWVDTEAFF.

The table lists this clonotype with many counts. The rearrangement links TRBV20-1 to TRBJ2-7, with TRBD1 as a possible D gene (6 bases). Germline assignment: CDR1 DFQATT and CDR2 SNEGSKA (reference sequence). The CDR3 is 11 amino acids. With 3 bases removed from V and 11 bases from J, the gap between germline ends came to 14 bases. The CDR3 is CSASLRDNEYF. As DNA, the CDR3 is TGCAGTGCTAGTCTCAGGGACAACGAGTACTTC.

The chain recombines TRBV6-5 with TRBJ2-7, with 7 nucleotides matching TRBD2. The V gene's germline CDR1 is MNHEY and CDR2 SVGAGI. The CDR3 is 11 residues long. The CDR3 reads CVAGRYYEQYF. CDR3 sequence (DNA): TGTGTGGCCGGGAGGTACTACGAGCAGTACTTC.

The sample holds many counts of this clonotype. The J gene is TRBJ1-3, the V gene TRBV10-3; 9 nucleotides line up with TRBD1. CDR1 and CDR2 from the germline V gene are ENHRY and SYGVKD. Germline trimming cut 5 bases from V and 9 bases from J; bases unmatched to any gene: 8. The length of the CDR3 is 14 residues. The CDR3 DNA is TGTGCCATCAGTCCGGGACAGGGCTTGGGCACCATATATTTT. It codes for CAISPGQGLGTIYF.

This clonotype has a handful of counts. For the CDR3, the DNA is TGTGCCAGTAGTGTCGGACAGGGGGCTGGTACGCAGTATTTT. It specifies CASSVGQGAGTQYF. V gene TRBV19 combines with J gene TRBJ2-3, with 11 bases lining up with TRBD1. The germline V gene encodes CDR1 LNHDA and CDR2 SQIVND (reference sequence). V trimming: 5 bases; J trimming: 8 bases; junction bases outside the gene matches: 6. This CDR3 is built from 14 residues.

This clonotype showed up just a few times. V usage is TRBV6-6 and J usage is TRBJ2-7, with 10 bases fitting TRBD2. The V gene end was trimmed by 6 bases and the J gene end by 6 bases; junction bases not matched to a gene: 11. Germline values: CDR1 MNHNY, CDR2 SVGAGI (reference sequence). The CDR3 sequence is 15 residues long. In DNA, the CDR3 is TGTGCCAGCAGCCTCGTCGCTAGCGGGAGTGGCGAGCAGTACTTC. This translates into CASSLVASGSGEQYF.

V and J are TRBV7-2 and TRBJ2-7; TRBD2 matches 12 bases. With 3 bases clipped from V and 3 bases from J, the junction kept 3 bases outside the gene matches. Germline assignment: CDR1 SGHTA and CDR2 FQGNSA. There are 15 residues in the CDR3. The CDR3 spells CASSFPTSGSYEQYF. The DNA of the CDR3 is TGTGCCAGCAGCTTCCCGACTAGCGGGAGCTACGAGCAGTACTTC.

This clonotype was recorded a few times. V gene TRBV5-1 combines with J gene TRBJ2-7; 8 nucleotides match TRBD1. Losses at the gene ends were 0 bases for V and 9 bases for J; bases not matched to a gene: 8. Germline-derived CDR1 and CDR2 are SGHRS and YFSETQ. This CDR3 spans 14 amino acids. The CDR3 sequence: CASSLGSGGRGQYF. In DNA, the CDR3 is TGCGCCAGCAGCTTGGGGTCAGGGGGCCGGGGGCAGTACTTC.

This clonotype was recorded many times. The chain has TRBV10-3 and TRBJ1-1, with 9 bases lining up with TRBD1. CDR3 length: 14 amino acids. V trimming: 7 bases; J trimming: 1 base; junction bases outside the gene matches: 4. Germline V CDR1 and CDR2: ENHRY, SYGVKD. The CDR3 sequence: CAINEDRGNTEAFF. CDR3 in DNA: TGTGCCATCAACGAGGACAGGGGGAACACTGAAGCTTTCTTT.

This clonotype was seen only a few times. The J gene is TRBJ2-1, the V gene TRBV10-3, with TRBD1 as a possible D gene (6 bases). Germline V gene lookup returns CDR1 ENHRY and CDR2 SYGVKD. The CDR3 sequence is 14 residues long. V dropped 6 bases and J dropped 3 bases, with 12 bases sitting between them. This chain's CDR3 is CAISRDTYYNEQFF. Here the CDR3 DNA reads TGTGCCATCAGCCGGGACACTTACTACAATGAGCAGTTCTTC.

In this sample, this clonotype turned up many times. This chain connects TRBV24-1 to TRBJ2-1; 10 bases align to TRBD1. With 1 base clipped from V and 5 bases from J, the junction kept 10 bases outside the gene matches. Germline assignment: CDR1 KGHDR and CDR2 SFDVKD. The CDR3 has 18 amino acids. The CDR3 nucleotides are TGTGCCACCAGTGATTTCGGGACCGGGACAGGGGTCAACAATGAGCAGTTCTTC. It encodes CATSDFGTGTGVNNEQFF.

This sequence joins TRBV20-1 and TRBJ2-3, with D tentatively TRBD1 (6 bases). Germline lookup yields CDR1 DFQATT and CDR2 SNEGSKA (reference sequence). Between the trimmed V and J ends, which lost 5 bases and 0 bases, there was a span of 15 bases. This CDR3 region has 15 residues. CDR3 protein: CSADPGAMSTDTQYF. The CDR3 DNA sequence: TGCAGTGCTGACCCAGGGGCTATGAGCACAGATACGCAGTATTTT.

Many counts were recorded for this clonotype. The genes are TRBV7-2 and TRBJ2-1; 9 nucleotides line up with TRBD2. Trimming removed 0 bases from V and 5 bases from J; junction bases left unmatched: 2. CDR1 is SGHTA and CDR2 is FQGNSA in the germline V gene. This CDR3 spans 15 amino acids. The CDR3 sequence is CASSLALAGNNEQFF. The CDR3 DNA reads TGTGCCAGCAGCTTAGCCCTAGCGGGGAACAATGAGCAGTTCTTC. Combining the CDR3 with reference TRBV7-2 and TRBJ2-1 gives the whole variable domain GAGVSQSPSNKVTEKGKDVELRCDPISGHTALYWYRQSLGQGLEFLIYFQGNSAPDKSGLPSDRFSAERTGGSVSTLTIQRTQQEDSAVYLCASSLALAGNNEQFFGPGTRLTVL.

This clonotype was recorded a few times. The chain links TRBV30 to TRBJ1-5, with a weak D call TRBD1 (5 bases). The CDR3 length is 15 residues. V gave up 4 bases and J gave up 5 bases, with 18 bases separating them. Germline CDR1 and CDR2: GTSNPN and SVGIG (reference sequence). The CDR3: CAWTAKDSLDQPQHF. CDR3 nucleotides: TGTGCCTGGACCGCAAAAGACAGTCTCGATCAGCCCCAGCATTTT.

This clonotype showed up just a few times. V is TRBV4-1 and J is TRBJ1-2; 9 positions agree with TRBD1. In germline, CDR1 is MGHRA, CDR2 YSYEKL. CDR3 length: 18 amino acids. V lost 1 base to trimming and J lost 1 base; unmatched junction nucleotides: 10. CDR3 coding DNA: TGCGCCAGCAGCCAAGTTCCGGGACAGGGCAATCTTAACTATGGCTACACCTTC. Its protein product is CASSQVPGQGNLNYGYTF.

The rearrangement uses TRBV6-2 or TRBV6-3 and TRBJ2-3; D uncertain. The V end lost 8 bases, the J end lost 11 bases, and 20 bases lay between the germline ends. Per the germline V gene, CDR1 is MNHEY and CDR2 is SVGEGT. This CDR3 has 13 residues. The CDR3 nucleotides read TGTGCCAGCTTATCGGCGAATAGCCCGAGGCAGTATTTT. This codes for CASLSANSPRQYF.

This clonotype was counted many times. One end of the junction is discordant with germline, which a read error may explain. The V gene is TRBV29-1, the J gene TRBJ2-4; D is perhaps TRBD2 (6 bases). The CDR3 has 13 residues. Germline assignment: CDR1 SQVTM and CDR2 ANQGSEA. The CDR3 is CSVEAGAKNIQYF. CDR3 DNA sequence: TGCAGCGTGGAAGCGGGAGCCAAAAACATTCAGTACTTC.

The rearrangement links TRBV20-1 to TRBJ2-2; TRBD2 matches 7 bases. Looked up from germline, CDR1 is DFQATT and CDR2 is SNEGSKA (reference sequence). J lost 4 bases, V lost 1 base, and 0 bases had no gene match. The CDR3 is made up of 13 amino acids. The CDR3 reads CSARGGGTGELFF. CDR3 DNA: TGCAGTGCTAGAGGGGGGGGCACCGGGGAGCTGTTTTTT.

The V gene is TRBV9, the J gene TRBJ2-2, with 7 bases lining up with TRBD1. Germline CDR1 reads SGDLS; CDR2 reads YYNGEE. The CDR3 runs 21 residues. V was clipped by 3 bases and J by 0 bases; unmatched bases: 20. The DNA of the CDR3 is TGTGCCAGCAGCGCGAACACGGGACAGACAAGTCGCCCCCCGAACACCGGGGAGCTGTTTTTT. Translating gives CASSANTGQTSRPPNTGELFF. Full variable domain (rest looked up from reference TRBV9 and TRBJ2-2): DSGVTQTPKHLITATGQRVTLRCSPRSGDLSVYWYQQSLDQGLQFLIQYYNGEERAKGNILERFSAQQFPDLHSELNLSSLELGDSALYFCASSANTGQTSRPPNTGELFFGEGSRLTVL.

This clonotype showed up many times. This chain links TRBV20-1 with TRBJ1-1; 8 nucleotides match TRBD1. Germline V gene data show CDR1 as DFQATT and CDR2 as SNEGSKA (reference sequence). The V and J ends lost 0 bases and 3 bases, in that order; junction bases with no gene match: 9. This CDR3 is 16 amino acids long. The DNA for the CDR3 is TGCAGTGCTAGAGATAGACGACAGGGGAAAGACACTGAAGCTTTCTTT. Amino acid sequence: CSARDRRQGKDTEAFF.

The CDR3 spells CSVDSHPSGGELFF. CDR3 sequence (DNA): TGCAGCGTTGACAGTCATCCATCGGGCGGGGAGCTGTTTTTT. The rearrangement uses TRBV29-1 and TRBJ2-2; no definite D call. This CDR3 comprises 14 residues. Per the germline V gene, CDR1 is SQVTM and CDR2 is ANQGSEA. The germline V and J ends were trimmed by 3 bases and 7 bases, with 15 bases remaining between them.